This T cell receptor beta chain was obtained from a study of blood T cell repertoires in COVID-19. In the study overall: There were acute and convalescent COVID-19 samples, and they came from the United States, Italy and Spain. PBMCs, B-cell-depleted T cells, or T cells provided the cDNA or gDNA that made up the material.

Clones were read by immunoSEQ multiplex PCR, and TCRdb kept only the in-frame ones, dropping some. The data show 73,000 or so clones, approximately 91% seen once. V was trimmed by 0 bases and J by 8 bases, leaving 17 bases between them. The CDR3 has 15 amino acids. CDR1 and CDR2 (germline): SGHRS, YFSETQ. This receptor was identified in a human donor with active COVID-19. The donor label of this sample is uncertain. The rearrangement links TRBV5-1 to TRBJ1-1, with D perhaps TRBD1 (6 bases). The sample taken for sequencing was peripheral blood. The CDR3 protein is CASSLAVGTPEEAFF. CDR3 in DNA: TGCGCCAGCAGCTTGGCCGTGGGGACACCTGAAGAAGCTTTCTTT.